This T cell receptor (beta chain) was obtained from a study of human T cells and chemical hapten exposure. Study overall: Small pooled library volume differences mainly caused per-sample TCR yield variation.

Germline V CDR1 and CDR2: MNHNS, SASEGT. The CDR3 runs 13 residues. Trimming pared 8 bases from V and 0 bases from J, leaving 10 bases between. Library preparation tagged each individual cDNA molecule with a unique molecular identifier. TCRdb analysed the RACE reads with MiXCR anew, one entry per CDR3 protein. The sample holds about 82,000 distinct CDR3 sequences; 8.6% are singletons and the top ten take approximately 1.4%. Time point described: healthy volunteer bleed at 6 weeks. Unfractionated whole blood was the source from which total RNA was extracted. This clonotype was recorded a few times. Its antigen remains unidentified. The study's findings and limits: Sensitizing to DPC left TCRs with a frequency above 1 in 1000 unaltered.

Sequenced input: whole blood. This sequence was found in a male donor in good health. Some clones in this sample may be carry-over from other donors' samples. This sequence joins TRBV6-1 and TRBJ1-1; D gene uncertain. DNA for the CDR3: TGTGCCAGCTTAGTTACAATGAACACTGAAGCTTTCTTT. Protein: CASLVTMNTEAFF.